These 27 T cell receptor beta chains originate from one sample sequenced in a study of Graves' ophthalmopathy and Graves' hyperthyroidism. As the template, RNA transcripts were used to amplify TCR beta CDR3 regions. HTBI-primed RT-PCR formed the first round, and a multiplex PCR formed the second. TCRdb re-called the multiplex PCR reads with MiXCR, one entry per CDR3 protein. Seen here are 150,000 to 200,000 distinct CDR3 sequences, 35% to 45% observed once, and the top ten hold roughly 8.9%. The sequenced sample was peripheral blood. The receptors stem from a man between 25 and 39 years old with Graves' ophthalmopathy.

The table lists this clonotype with many counts. The CDR3 sequence: CASSLPPHQTNGYTF. In DNA form, the CDR3 reads TGTGCCAGCAGTCTCCCCCCTCACCAGACAAATGGCTACACCTTC. The chain carries TRBV28 and TRBJ1-2; no firm D call. Trimming took 5 bases from V and 6 from J, leaving 19 bases between them. Per the germline V gene, CDR1 is MDHEN and CDR2 is SYDVKM. The length of the CDR3 is 15 residues.

At least ten counts were recorded for this clonotype. V and J are TRBV28 and TRBJ2-5; 10 bases are shared with TRBD1. The V gene end was trimmed by 1 base and the J gene end by 5 bases; junction bases not matched to a gene: 10. The length of the CDR3 is 17 residues. The germline CDR1 and CDR2 sequences are MDHEN and SYDVKM. In nucleotides, the CDR3 is TGTGCCAGCAGTTTATTCCCGGACAGGGGGATGTTGGAGACCCAGTACTTC. Protein: CASSLFPDRGMLETQYF.

The V gene is TRBV10-2, the J gene TRBJ1-2, with a weak D call TRBD1 (5 bases). The CDR3 is 13 amino acids. The V end lost 8 bases, the J end lost 3 bases, and 13 bases lay between the germline ends. Germline-derived CDR1 and CDR2 are WSHSY and SAAADI. The CDR3, as DNA: TGCGCCAGCGCCCCAGGGCCGTACTATGGCTACACCTTC. Translated, it gives CASAPGPYYGYTF.

The chain recombines TRBV12-3 or TRBV12-4 with TRBJ2-7, with D perhaps being TRBD1 or TRBD2 (5 bases each). Trimming cost V 6 bases and J 6 bases, with 18 bases left between them. The CDR3 covers 14 residues. The CDR3 nucleotides are TGTGCCAGCAGCTCCGGGACCGCATCAGGCGAGCAGTACTTC. This encodes CASSSGTASGEQYF.

V usage is TRBV25-1 and J usage is TRBJ1-1; D not certain. The CDR3 runs 16 residues. Trimming stripped 6 bases from V and 2 bases from J, with 19 bases between. Germline V gene data show CDR1 as MGHDK and CDR2 as SYGVNS. The CDR3 region has the DNA TGTGCCAGCAGCGGTGGACCAAATGCGGCTAACACTGAAGCTTTCTTT. Amino acids: CASSGGPNAANTEAFF.

The rearrangement links TRBV27 to TRBJ1-2, with D possibly TRBD1 on 5 matching bases. Germline CDR1 MNHEY, CDR2 SMNVEV (reference sequence). The CDR3 has 14 amino acids. The V and J ends lost 3 bases and 2 bases respectively, with 10 bases between them. This CDR3 reads CASSFRAGNYGYTF. In DNA, the CDR3 is TGTGCCAGCAGTTTCCGCGCAGGGAACTATGGCTACACCTTC.

This clonotype appeared many times. V gene TRBV6-1 combines with J gene TRBJ1-1; D might be TRBD1 (6 bases). Germline-derived CDR1 and CDR2 are MNHNS and SASEGT. V was trimmed by 7 bases and J by 7 bases, leaving 22 bases between them. This CDR3 is 15 amino acids long. CDR3 nucleotide sequence: TGTGCCAGCACCCCAGGGGAGCGGACGAGGGGTGAAGCTTTCTTT. Amino acids: CASTPGERTRGEAFF.

This clonotype was seen repeatedly, ten times or more. The chain links TRBV18 to TRBJ2-7; the D is unclear. V dropped 0 bases and J dropped 2 bases, with 8 bases sitting between them. The germline V gene has CDR1 KGHSH and CDR2 LQKENI. This CDR3 comprises 14 residues. The CDR3 here is CASSPPYSTYEQYF. Written as DNA, the CDR3 is TGTGCCAGCTCACCACCTTACAGTACCTACGAGCAGTACTTC.

This chain joins TRBV30 and TRBJ1-6; D remains unclear. The CDR3 is made up of 15 amino acids. V shed 4 bases and J shed 4 bases, with 14 bases lying between them. Germline CDR1 reads GTSNPN; CDR2 reads SVGIG (reference sequence). Written as DNA, the CDR3 is TGTGCCTGGAATGGCGATCCCCCTTATAATTCACCCCTCCACTTT. It codes for CAWNGDPPYNSPLHF.

The genes are TRBV7-2 and TRBJ1-2; D gene unclear. The CDR3 runs to 14 residues. Trimming cost V 5 bases and J 8 bases, with 18 bases left between them. Germline CDR1 and CDR2: SGHTA and FQGNSA. DNA for the CDR3: TGTGCCAGCAGCCCCCGTCAAAGACTCACAGGCTACACCTTC. Protein sequence: CASSPRQRLTGYTF.

Ten or more counts support this clonotype. The chain is built from TRBV19 and TRBJ1-2; no reliable D call. V was cut by 7 bases and J by 4 bases, with 13 bases left in between. The CDR3 covers 13 residues. Germline V gives CDR1 LNHDA, CDR2 SQIVND (reference sequence). The CDR3 DNA is TGTGCCAGTATCGAGCACAGTTCCTATGGCTACACCTTC. This sequence encodes CASIEHSSYGYTF. The complete variable domain, with remaining parts taken from reference TRBV19 and TRBJ1-2, reads DGGITQSPKYLFRKEGQNVTLSCEQNLNHDAMYWYRQDPGQGLRLIYYSQIVNDFQKGDIAEGYSVSREKKESFPLTVTSAQKNPTAFYLCASIEHSSYGYTFGSGTRLTVV.

This clonotype came up many times. The chain links TRBV15 to TRBJ2-7; 7 nucleotides agree with TRBD1. V gave up 1 base and J gave up 2 bases; unmatched junction bases: 5. CDR1 is LNHNV, CDR2 YYDKDF, per germline (reference sequence). This CDR3 region has 15 residues. The CDR3: CATSRGLGQTYEQYF. The CDR3 DNA sequence: TGTGCCACCAGCAGAGGGCTGGGACAGACCTACGAGCAGTACTTC.

This clonotype was counted ten times or more. The chain employs TRBV7-2 and TRBJ2-5; TRBD1 is a possible D gene (5 bases). CDR3 length equals 13 residues. Trimming removed 4 bases at V and 5 bases at J, with 11 bases between. The V gene's germline CDR1 is SGHTA and CDR2 FQGNSA. The CDR3 spells CASSSQGRETQYF. CDR3 sequence (DNA): TGTGCCAGCAGCTCGCAGGGAAGGGAGACCCAGTACTTC.

At least ten counts were recorded for this clonotype. The chain links TRBV28 to TRBJ2-7; TRBD1 matches at 9 bases. The CDR3 contains 14 residues. Germline lookup yields CDR1 MDHEN and CDR2 SYDVKM. Germline trimming cut 7 bases from V and 3 bases from J; bases unmatched to any gene: 7. CDR3 sequence: CASTSGTGYYEQYF. The CDR3 DNA reads TGTGCCAGCACCTCCGGGACAGGGTACTACGAGCAGTACTTC.

This clonotype was observed at least ten times. This chain joins TRBV20-1 and TRBJ1-1; 9 nucleotides line up with TRBD1. The CDR3 covers 14 residues. Germline CDR1 is DFQATT and CDR2 is SNEGSKA (reference sequence). Trimming removed 6 bases from V and 11 bases from J; junction bases left unmatched: 16. The CDR3 DNA sequence: TGCAGTGCCCTCCGGGACAGGGAAAATCGGGCCGCTTTCTTT. Translating gives CSALRDRENRAAFF.

The sample holds many counts of this clonotype. The genes are TRBV6-2 or TRBV6-3 and TRBJ1-1; unclear D gene. This CDR3 spans 13 amino acids. V lost 3 bases to trimming and J lost 4 bases, with 9 bases between them. CDR1 is MNHEY and CDR2 is SVGEGT in the germline V gene. The CDR3 here is CASSYSGSTEAFF. The DNA for the CDR3 is TGTGCCAGCAGTTATTCAGGTAGCACTGAAGCTTTCTTT.

This clonotype has at least ten counts. The chain links TRBV7-2 to TRBJ2-5, with TRBD2 matching 8 bases. The ends lost 5 bases at V and 8 bases at J; junction bases unmatched: 10. CDR3 length: 14 amino acids. Germline CDR1 reads SGHTA; CDR2 reads FQGNSA. CDR3 in DNA: TGTGCCAGCAGCCCTTTGTGGCGGGGGGAAACCCAGTACTTC. It translates to CASSPLWRGETQYF.

The table lists this clonotype with many counts. The chain recombines TRBV7-2 with TRBJ2-2; D not resolved. V was trimmed by 9 bases and J by 6 bases, leaving 11 bases between them. The V gene's germline CDR1 is SGHTA and CDR2 FQGNSA. The CDR3 covers 12 residues. Here the CDR3 reads CASGWTAGELFF. The CDR3 DNA reads as TGTGCCAGTGGTTGGACGGCCGGGGAGCTGTTTTTT. Full variable domain (missing parts from reference TRBV7-2 and TRBJ2-2): GAGVSQSPSNKVTEKGKDVELRCDPISGHTALYWYRQSLGQGLEFLIYFQGNSAPDKSGLPSDRFSAERTGGSVSTLTIQRTQQEDSAVYLCASGWTAGELFFGEGSRLTVL.

This clonotype was observed many times. V and J are TRBV7-2 and TRBJ2-7, with a tentative D call TRBD1 (5 bases). This CDR3 has 15 residues. Trimming cost V 1 base and J 1 base, with 11 bases left between them. CDR1 and CDR2 from the germline V gene are SGHTA and FQGNSA. CDR3 sequence reads: CASSLVQGQSYEQYF. In DNA form, the CDR3 reads TGTGCCAGCAGCTTAGTTCAGGGCCAGTCCTACGAGCAGTACTTC. Using reference TRBV7-2 and TRBJ2-7 for the parts outside the CDR3, the full variable domain is GAGVSQSPSNKVTEKGKDVELRCDPISGHTALYWYRQSLGQGLEFLIYFQGNSAPDKSGLPSDRFSAERTGGSVSTLTIQRTQQEDSAVYLCASSLVQGQSYEQYFGPGTRLTVT.

The V and J genes are TRBV30 and TRBJ2-5; the match to TRBD1 covers 7 bases. Germline CDR1 and CDR2: GTSNPN and SVGIG (reference sequence). V lost 6 bases to trimming and J lost 7 bases; unmatched junction nucleotides: 8. The CDR3 loop spans 12 amino acids. Here the CDR3 DNA reads TGTGCCTGCCTCGGACAGGCAGGGACCCAGTACTTC. Translated, it gives CACLGQAGTQYF.

This clonotype was seen more than once but under ten times. The CDR3 coding sequence is TGTGCCAGCAACTCCCATACGGGAGGCATCGGGGAGCTGTTTTTT. Translating it yields CASNSHTGGIGELFF. The chain employs TRBV12-3 or TRBV12-4 and TRBJ2-2; 7 nucleotides align to TRBD2. The J segment lost 7 bases and the V segment lost 7 bases, leaving 12 bases of the junction unmatched. The CDR3 has 15 residues.

This clonotype was seen a single time. This chain joins TRBV7-8 and TRBJ2-7; tentatively, D is TRBD2 (5 bases). Germline V gene data show CDR1 as SGHVS and CDR2 as FQNEAQ. The CDR3 is 14 amino acids. Trimming removed 6 bases from V and 0 bases from J, with 12 bases in between. CDR3 region: CASSRSADSYEQYF. CDR3 sequence (DNA): TGTGCCAGCAGTAGGTCAGCGGACTCCTACGAGCAGTACTTC.

This clonotype was detected many times. The chain is built from TRBV6-1 and TRBJ2-7; possibly TRBD1 for D (6 bases). The V gene lost 4 bases and the J gene lost 5 bases, with 15 bases spanning the gap. This CDR3 is 14 amino acids long. Germline CDR1 MNHNS, CDR2 SASEGT. CDR3 coding DNA: TGTGCCAGCAGTGTTGGGACATCGCCCGACGAGCAGTACTTC. This translates into CASSVGTSPDEQYF.

The sample holds one count of this clonotype. The genes are TRBV12-3 or TRBV12-4 and TRBJ1-5; D not resolved. The CDR3 has 14 amino acids. V was cut by 4 bases and J by 6 bases, with 13 bases left in between. This CDR3 reads CASSYAGETQPQHF. The DNA for the CDR3 is TGTGCCAGCAGTTACGCAGGAGAAACTCAGCCCCAGCATTTT.

The rearrangement joins TRBV6-5 to TRBJ1-1; TRBD1 is a possible D gene (5 bases). Germline assignment: CDR1 MNHEY and CDR2 SVGAGI. The CDR3 is made up of 16 amino acids. Trimming removed 3 bases from V and 4 bases from J, with 18 bases in between. The CDR3 bases are TGTGCCAGCAGTTATAACGGACTCCCAAGGGGCACTGAAGCTTTCTTT. It translates to CASSYNGLPRGTEAFF.

The sample holds many counts of this clonotype. This chain joins TRBV6-2 or TRBV6-3 and TRBJ2-7, with TRBD2 identical over 7 bases. Germline lookup yields CDR1 MNHEY and CDR2 SVGEGT. Losses at the gene ends were 7 bases for V and 3 bases for J; bases not matched to a gene: 9. This CDR3 spans 14 amino acids. DNA of the CDR3: TGTGCCAGCAAGTTACTGGGCGGGAGCTACGAGCAGTACTTC. This encodes CASKLLGGSYEQYF.

V usage is TRBV27 and J usage is TRBJ1-6, with D hard to call. Looked up from germline, CDR1 is MNHEY and CDR2 is SMNVEV (reference sequence). The CDR3 is made up of 14 amino acids. V dropped 3 bases and J dropped 5 bases, with 8 bases sitting between them. The CDR3 sequence: CASSFSLNNSPLHF. The CDR3 nucleotides read TGTGCCAGCAGTTTTTCCCTAAATAATTCACCCCTCCACTTT.